Following are 5 T cell receptor beta chains from one sample sequenced in a study of CD8 T cells in Susac syndrome. Reverse transcription of 0.5 to 1 ug RNA used random hexamers. TCRdb recomputed calls from the immunoSEQ multiplex PCR reads with MiXCR, one row per CDR3 protein. Of roughly 110,000 distinct CDR3 sequences in the sample, under 95% were seen once. Material for sequencing was CD8+ T cells from PBMCs. All receptors come from a human donor in good health.

The chain employs TRBV3-1 and TRBJ2-5; D may match TRBD1 or TRBD2 (5 bases each). V lost 7 bases to trimming and J lost 4 bases, with 16 bases between them. CDR3 length: 14 residues. Germline V gene lookup returns CDR1 LGHDT and CDR2 YNNKEL (reference sequence). The CDR3 region has the DNA TGTGCCAGCACCGAAGACTGGGACGGAGAGACCCAGTACTTC. It is translated as CASTEDWDGETQYF.

The chain carries TRBV2 and TRBJ1-3; D is unclear. In germline, CDR1 is SNHLY, CDR2 FYNNEI. The germline V and J ends were trimmed by 4 bases and 10 bases, with 14 bases remaining between them. The CDR3 has 13 residues. DNA of the CDR3: TGTGCCAGCAGTGTCGGCCTGGGCAGGACCATATATTTT. The encoded protein is CASSVGLGRTIYF. Combining the CDR3 with reference TRBV2 and TRBJ1-3 gives the whole variable domain EPEVTQTPSHQVTQMGQEVILRCVPISNHLYFYWYRQILGQKVEFLVSFYNNEISEKSEIFDDQFSVERPDGSNFTLKIRSTKLEDSAMYFCASSVGLGRTIYFGEGSWLTVV.

The chain carries TRBV19 and TRBJ2-3, with D unresolved. Germline V CDR1 and CDR2: LNHDA, SQIVND (reference sequence). Trimming stripped 3 bases from V and 3 bases from J, with 13 bases between. The CDR3 is made up of 15 amino acids. CDR3 coding DNA: TGTGCCAGTAGTATGACCGCCCTTGGGACAGATACGCAGTATTTT. Residues: CASSMTALGTDTQYF. Supplemented by reference TRBV19 and TRBJ2-3, the full variable domain reads DGGITQSPKYLFRKEGQNVTLSCEQNLNHDAMYWYRQDPGQGLRLIYYSQIVNDFQKGDIAEGYSVSREKKESFPLTVTSAQKNPTAFYLCASSMTALGTDTQYFGPGTRLTVL.

This sequence joins TRBV4-3 and TRBJ2-2; D is undetermined. V shed 4 bases and J shed 5 bases, with 5 bases lying between them. From germline, CDR1 is LGHNA and CDR2 YSLEER. The CDR3 runs 12 residues. CDR3 coding DNA: TGCGCCAGCAGCCGAGTAACCGGGGAGCTGTTTTTT. It codes for CASSRVTGELFF.

CDR3: CSVAPGVGPNEQFF. CDR3 DNA sequence: TGCAGCGTTGCCCCGGGGGTCGGCCCCAATGAGCAGTTCTTC. The V call is TRBV29-1, the J call TRBJ2-1; a weak D match, TRBD2 (6 bases). The CDR3 has 14 amino acids. The V gene's germline CDR1 is SQVTM and CDR2 ANQGSEA. V lost 4 bases and J 6 bases, leaving 16 bases between the germline ends.